In this sample, the clone carrying this T cell receptor (beta chain) turned up a few times. The CDR3 sequence is 14 residues long. Germline V gene sequence: CDR1 MGHRA, CDR2 YSYEKL. After removal of 1 base from V and 4 bases from J, the junction contained 2 bases not matched to a gene. TCR beta VDJ and CDR3 profiling used genomic DNA as template. One entry per CDR3 protein, called by TCRdb with MiXCR from the reads. The table has 75,000 to 80,000 distinct CDR3 sequences, roughly 70% seen once. The record originates from a study of CD8+CD57+ T cells in acquired aplastic anemia. Patients chosen for sequencing had CD8+CD57+ cells that had expanded, as shown by flow cytometry.

Sequenced: sorted CD4+, CD8+, or CD8+CD57+ T cells (not recorded which) from PBMCs. The chain combines TRBV4-1 with TRBJ2-7; 9 nucleotides line up with TRBD2. This TCR was sampled from a human donor with aplastic anemia. The CDR3 nucleotides are TGCGCCAGCAGCCAAGGTAGCGGGAGTTACGAGCAGTACTTC. Its translation is CASSQGSGSYEQYF.